This T cell receptor (beta chain) was observed in a study of T cells after yellow fever vaccination. Overall study findings and caveats: Relatively few clonotypes were ones that appeared in both CD4 and CD8 compartments. Re-detected after boosting: most primary clones, more than 95% of CD4 and about 89% of CD8. A secondary response was less intense yet reached its peak sooner, at day 5 versus 15.

This clonotype was counted at least ten times. Its cognate antigen is unknown. 5'RACE template switching generated TCR cDNA, adding a universal primer site and UMIs. TCRdb recomputed calls from the 5' RACE reads with MiXCR, one row per CDR3 protein. This repertoire shows more than 120,000 distinct CDR3 sequences, more than 6% found once; its top ten account for under 0.85%. Trimming pared 0 bases from V and 4 bases from J, leaving 14 bases between. CDR3 length: 16 residues. CDR1 LNHNV and CDR2 YYDKDF come from the germline V gene (reference sequence). This specimen was CD4+ T cells sorted from PBMCs, taken 5 days after the yellow fever booster vaccination. The gene calls are TRBV15 and TRBJ2-3; D is tentatively TRBD1 or TRBD2 (5 bases each). The clonotype comes from a man aged 30 to 39 who received the YFV17D yellow fever vaccine. The CDR3 protein is CATSRDRGRESDTQYF. CDR3 nucleotides: TGTGCCACCAGCAGAGATCGGGGCAGGGAATCAGATACGCAGTATTTT.